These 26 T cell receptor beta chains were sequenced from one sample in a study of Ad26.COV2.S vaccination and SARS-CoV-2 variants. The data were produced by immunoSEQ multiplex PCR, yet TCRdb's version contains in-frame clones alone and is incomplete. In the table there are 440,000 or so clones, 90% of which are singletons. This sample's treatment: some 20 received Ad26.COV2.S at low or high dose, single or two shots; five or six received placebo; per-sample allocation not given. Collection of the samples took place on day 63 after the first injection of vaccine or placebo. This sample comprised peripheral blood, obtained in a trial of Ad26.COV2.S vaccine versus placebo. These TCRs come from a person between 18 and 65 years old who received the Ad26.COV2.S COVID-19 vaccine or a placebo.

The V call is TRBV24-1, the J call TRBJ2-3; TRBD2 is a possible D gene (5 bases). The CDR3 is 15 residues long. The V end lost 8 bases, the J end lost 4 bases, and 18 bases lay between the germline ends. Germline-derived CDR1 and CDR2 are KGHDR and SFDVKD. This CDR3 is CATKKGPHGADTQYF. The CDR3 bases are TGTGCCACCAAGAAAGGCCCACACGGGGCAGATACGCAGTATTTT.

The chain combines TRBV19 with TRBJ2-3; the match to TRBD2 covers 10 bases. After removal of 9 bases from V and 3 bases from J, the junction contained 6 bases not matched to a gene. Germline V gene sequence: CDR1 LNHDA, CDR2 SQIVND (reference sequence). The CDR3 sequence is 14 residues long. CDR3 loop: CASKREGPTDTQYF. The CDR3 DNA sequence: TGTGCCAGCAAGCGGGAGGGCCCAACAGATACGCAGTATTTT.

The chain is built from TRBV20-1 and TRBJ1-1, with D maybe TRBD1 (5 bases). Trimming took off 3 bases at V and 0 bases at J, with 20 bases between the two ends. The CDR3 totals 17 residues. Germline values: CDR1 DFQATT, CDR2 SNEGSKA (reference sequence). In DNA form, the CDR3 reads TGCAGTGCTAGTATAGGGGCAGGTACCTACATGAACACTGAAGCTTTCTTT. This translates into CSASIGAGTYMNTEAFF.

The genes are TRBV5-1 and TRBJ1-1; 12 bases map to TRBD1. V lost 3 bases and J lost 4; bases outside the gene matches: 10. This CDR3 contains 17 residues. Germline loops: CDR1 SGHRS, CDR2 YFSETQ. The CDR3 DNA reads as TGCGCCAGCAGCTCTGCCGGGACAGGGGGCGGGCGCACTGAAGCTTTCTTT. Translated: CASSSAGTGGGRTEAFF.

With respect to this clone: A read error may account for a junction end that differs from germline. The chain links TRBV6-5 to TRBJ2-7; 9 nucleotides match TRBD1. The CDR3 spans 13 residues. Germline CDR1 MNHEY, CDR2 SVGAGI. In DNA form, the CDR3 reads TGTGCCAGCAGACAGGGGGCCTCCGACGAGCAGTACTTC. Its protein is CASRQGASDEQYF.

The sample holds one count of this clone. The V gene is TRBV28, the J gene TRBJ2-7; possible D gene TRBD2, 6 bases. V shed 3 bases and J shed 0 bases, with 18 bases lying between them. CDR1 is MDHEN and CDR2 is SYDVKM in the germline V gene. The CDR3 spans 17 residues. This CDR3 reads CASSFLRASEGSYEQYF. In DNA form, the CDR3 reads TGTGCCAGCAGTTTCCTCCGGGCTAGCGAAGGCTCCTACGAGCAGTACTTC.

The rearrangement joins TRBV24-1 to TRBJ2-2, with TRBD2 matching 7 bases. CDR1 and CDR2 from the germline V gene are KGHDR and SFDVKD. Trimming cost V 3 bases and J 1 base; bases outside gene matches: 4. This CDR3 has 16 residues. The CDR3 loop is CATSDPSGKNTGELFF. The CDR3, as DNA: TGTGCCACCAGTGATCCTAGCGGCAAGAACACCGGGGAGCTGTTTTTT.

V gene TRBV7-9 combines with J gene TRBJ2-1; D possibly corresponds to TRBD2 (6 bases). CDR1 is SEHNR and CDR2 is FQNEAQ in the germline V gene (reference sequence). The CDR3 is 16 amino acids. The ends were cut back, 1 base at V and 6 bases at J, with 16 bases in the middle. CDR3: CASSLVRTSQINEQFF. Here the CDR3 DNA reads TGTGCCAGCAGCTTAGTCCGAACTAGCCAGATCAATGAGCAGTTCTTC.

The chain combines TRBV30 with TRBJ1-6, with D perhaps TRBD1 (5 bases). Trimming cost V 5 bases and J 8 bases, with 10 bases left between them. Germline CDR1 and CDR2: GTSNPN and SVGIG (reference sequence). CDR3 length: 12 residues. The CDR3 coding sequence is TGTGCCTGGGGACATCAGTATTCACCCCTCCACTTT. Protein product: CAWGHQYSPLHF.

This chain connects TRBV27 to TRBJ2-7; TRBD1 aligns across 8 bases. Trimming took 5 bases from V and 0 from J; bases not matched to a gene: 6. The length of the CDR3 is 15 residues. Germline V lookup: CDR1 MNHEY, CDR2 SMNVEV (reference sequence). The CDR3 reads CASSPQGASSYEQYF. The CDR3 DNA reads TGTGCCAGCAGTCCCCAGGGGGCGAGCTCCTACGAGCAGTACTTC.

The CDR3 loop is CASSLPGHEADTQYF. The CDR3 DNA follows: TGTGCCAGCAGTTTACCGGGTCACGAGGCAGATACGCAGTATTTT. The rearrangement uses TRBV27 and TRBJ2-3; D is unclear. The V gene's germline CDR1 is MNHEY and CDR2 SMNVEV (reference sequence). The CDR3 has 15 residues. Trimming removed 2 bases at V and 4 bases at J, with 13 bases between.

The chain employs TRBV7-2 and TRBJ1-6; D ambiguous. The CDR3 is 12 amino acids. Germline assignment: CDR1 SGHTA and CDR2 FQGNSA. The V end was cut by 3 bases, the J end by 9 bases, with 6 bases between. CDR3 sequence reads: CASSFWSSPLHF. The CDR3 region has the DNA TGTGCCAGCAGCTTCTGGTCTTCACCCCTCCACTTT.

CDR3 region: CASSLIRAGGMNYEQYF. CDR3 DNA: TGTGCCAGCAGCTTAATTCGGGCAGGGGGCATGAACTACGAGCAGTACTTC. The V and J genes are TRBV7-2 and TRBJ2-7; TRBD1 aligns across 8 bases. CDR1 is SGHTA, CDR2 FQGNSA, per germline. The junction had 12 bases not matched to a gene; V was cut back by 2 bases and J by 3 bases. The CDR3 is 17 amino acids. Complete variable domain (other parts from reference TRBV7-2 and TRBJ2-7): GAGVSQSPSNKVTEKGKDVELRCDPISGHTALYWYRQSLGQGLEFLIYFQGNSAPDKSGLPSDRFSAERTGGSVSTLTIQRTQQEDSAVYLCASSLIRAGGMNYEQYFGPGTRLTVT.

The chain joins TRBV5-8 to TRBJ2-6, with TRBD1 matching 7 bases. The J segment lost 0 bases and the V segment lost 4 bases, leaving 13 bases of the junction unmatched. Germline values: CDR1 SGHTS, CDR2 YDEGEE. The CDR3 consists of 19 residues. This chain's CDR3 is CASSQWTGDYYSGANVLTF. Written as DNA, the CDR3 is TGTGCCAGCAGCCAATGGACAGGAGACTATTACTCTGGGGCCAACGTCCTGACTTTC.

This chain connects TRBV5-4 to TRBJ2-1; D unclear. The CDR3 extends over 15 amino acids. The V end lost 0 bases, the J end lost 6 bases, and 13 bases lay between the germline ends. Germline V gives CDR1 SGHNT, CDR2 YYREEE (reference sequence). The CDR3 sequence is CASSLVTHRVNEQFF. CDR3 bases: TGTGCCAGCAGCTTGGTGACCCATAGAGTCAATGAGCAGTTCTTC.

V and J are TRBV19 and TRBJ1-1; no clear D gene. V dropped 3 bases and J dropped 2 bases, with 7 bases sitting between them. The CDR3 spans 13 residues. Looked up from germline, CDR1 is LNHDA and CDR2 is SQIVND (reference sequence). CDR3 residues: CASSIGDNTEAFF. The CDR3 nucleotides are TGTGCCAGTAGTATTGGGGATAACACTGAAGCTTTCTTT.

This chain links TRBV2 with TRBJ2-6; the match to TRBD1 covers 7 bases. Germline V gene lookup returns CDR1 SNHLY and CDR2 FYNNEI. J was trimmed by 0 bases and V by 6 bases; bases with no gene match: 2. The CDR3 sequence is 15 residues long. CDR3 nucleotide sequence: TGTGCCAGCAGGGGACAGAGCTCTGGGGCCAACGTCCTGACTTTC. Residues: CASRGQSSGANVLTF.

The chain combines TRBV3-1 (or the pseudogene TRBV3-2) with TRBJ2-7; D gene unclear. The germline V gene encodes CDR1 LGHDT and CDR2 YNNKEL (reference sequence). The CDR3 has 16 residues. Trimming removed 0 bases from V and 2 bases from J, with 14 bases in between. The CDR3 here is CASSQDYGSRAYEQYF. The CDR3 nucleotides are TGTGCCAGCAGCCAAGATTACGGGTCCCGTGCCTACGAGCAGTACTTC.

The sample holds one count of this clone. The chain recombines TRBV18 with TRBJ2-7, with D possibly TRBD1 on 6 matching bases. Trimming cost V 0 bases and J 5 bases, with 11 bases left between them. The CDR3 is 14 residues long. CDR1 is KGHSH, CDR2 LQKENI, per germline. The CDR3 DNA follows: TGTGCCAGCTCACCACCCTCCGGGGACAACGAGCAGTACTTC. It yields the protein CASSPPSGDNEQYF.

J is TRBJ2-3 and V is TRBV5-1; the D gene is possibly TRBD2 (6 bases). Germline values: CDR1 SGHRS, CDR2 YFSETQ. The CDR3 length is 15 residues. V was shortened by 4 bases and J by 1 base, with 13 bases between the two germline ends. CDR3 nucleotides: TGCGCCAGCAGCGACCCCAGGGAGGGCACAGATACGCAGTATTTT. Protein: CASSDPREGTDTQYF.

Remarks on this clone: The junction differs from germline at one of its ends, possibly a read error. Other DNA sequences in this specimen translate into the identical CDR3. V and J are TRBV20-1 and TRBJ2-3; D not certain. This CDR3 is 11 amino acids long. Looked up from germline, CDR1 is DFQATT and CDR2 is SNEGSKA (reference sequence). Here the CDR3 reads CSGFSADTQYF. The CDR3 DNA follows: TGCAGTGGATTCAGTGCAGATACGCAATATTTT.

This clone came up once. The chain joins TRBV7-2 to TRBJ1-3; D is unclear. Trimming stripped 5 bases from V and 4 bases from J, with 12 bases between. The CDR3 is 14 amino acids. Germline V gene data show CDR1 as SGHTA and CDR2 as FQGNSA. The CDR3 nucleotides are TGTGCCAGCAGCGTCCCGAGGGAGGGAAACACCATATATTTT. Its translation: CASSVPREGNTIYF.

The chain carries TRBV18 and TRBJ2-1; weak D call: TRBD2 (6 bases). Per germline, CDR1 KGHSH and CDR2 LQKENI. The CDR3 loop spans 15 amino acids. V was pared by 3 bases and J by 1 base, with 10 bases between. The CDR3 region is CASSPNLASYNEQFF. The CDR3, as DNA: TGTGCCAGCTCACCTAACCTAGCGTCCTACAATGAGCAGTTCTTC.

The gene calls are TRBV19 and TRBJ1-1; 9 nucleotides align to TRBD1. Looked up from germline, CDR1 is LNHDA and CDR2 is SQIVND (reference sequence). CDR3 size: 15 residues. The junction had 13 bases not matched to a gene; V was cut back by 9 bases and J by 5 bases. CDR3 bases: TGTGCCAGCTTCAACCCGGGACAGGGTGGGACTGAAGCTTTCTTT. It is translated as CASFNPGQGGTEAFF. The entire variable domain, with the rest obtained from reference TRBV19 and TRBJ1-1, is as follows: DGGITQSPKYLFRKEGQNVTLSCEQNLNHDAMYWYRQDPGQGLRLIYYSQIVNDFQKGDIAEGYSVSREKKESFPLTVTSAQKNPTAFYLCASFNPGQGGTEAFFGQGTRLTVV.

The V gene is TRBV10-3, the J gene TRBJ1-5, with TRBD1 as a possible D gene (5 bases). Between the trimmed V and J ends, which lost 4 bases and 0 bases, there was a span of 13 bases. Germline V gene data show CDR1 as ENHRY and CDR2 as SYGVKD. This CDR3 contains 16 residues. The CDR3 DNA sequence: TGTGCCATCAGTGGGGGGGGGACCCATAGCAATCAGCCCCAGCATTTT. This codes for CAISGGGTHSNQPQHF.

The CDR3 DNA follows: TGCGCCAGCAGCAGAGGACTAGCGGGAGCAGATACGCAGTATTTT. This codes for CASSRGLAGADTQYF. The rearrangement links TRBV5-1 to TRBJ2-3; TRBD2 matches 13 bases. Germline CDR1 is SGHRS and CDR2 is YFSETQ. V was pared by 4 bases and J by 4 bases, with 3 bases of the junction left unmatched. This CDR3 has 15 residues.